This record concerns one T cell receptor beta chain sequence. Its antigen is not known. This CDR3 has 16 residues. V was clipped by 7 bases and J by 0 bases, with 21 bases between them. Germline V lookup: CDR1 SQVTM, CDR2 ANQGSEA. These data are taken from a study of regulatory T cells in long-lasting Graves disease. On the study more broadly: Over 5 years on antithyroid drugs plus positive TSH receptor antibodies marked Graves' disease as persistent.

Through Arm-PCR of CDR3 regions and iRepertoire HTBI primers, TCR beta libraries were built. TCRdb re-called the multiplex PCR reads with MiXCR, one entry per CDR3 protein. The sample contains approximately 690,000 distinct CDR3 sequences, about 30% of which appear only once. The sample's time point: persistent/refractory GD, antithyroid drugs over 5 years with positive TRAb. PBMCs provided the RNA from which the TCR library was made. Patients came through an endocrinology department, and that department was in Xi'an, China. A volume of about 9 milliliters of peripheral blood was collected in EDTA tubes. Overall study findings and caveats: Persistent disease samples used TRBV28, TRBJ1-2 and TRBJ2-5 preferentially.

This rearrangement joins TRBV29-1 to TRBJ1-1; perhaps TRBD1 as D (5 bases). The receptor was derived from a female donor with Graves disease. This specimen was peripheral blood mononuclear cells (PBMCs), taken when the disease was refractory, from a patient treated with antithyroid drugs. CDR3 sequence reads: CSARTFISPMNTEAFF. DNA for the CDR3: TGCAGCGCTAGGACATTTATTTCCCCCATGAACACTGAAGCTTTCTTT.